Below are 3 T cell receptor beta chains sequenced from a single sample in a study of T-cell reconstitution after alpha-beta-depleted transplantation in children. The library targeted TCRbeta and was prepared with unique molecular identifiers. TCRdb itself ran the PCR reads through MiXCR, one entry per CDR3 protein. The repertoire holds under 250,000 distinct CDR3 sequences, with 20% to 30% as singletons. The material sequenced was PBMCs, mostly from graft donor cells, taken 360 days after TCRalphabeta/CD19-depleted stem cell transplant. These receptors all come from a female patient between 2 and 15 years old who had a stem cell transplant for congenital amegakaryocytic thrombocytopenia, so the T cells may come from the graft donor.

This clonotype was recorded only once. The gene calls are TRBV4-1 and TRBJ2-3; TRBD2 agrees at 8 bases. Trimming removed 0 bases from V and 4 bases from J; junction bases left unmatched: 6. CDR3 length: 16 amino acids. Germline values: CDR1 MGHRA, CDR2 YSYEKL. This chain's CDR3 is CASSQETSVRPDTQYF. The CDR3 coding sequence is TGCGCCAGCAGCCAAGAGACTAGCGTTCGACCAGATACGCAGTATTTT.

This clonotype showed up just a few times. The chain joins TRBV12-3 or TRBV12-4 to TRBJ2-7; perhaps TRBD1 as D (6 bases). The V end lost 6 bases, the J end lost 5 bases, and 14 bases lay between the germline ends. The length of the CDR3 is 13 residues. CDR3 in amino acids: CASRNQGYHEQYF. The CDR3 DNA sequence: TGTGCCAGCAGAAACCAGGGGTACCACGAGCAGTACTTC.

The gene calls are TRBV29-1 and TRBJ2-2; D ambiguous. This CDR3 comprises 14 residues. Germline V CDR1 and CDR2: SQVTM, ANQGSEA. Trimming removed 5 bases at V and 3 bases at J, with 13 bases between. The CDR3 nucleotides are TGCAGCGTTCACAGCGCGTCGGACACCGGGGAGCTGTTTTTT. It specifies CSVHSASDTGELFF.